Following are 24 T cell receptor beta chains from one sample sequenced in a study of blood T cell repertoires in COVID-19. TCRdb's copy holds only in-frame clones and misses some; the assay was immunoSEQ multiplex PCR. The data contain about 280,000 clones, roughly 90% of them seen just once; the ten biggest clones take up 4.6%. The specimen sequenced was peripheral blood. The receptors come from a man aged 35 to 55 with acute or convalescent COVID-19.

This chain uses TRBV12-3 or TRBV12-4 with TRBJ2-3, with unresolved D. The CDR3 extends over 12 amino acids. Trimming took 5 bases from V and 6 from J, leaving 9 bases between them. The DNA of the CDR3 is TGTGCCAGCAGTCTGAGTTGGGATACGCAGTATTTT. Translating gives CASSLSWDTQYF.

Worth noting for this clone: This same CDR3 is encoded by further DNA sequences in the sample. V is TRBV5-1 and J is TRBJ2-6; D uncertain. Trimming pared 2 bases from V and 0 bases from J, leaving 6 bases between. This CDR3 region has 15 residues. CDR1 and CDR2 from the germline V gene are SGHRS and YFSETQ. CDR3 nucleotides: TGCGCCAGCAGCTTCCCGAGCTCTGGGGCCAACGTCCTGACTTTC. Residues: CASSFPSSGANVLTF.

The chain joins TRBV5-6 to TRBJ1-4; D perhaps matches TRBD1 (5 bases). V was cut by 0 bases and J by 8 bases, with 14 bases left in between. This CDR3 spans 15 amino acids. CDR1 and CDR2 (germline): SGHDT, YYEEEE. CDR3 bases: TGTGCCAGCAGCTTGGGATGGAGGGGAGGAGAAAAACTGTTTTTT. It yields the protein CASSLGWRGGEKLFF.

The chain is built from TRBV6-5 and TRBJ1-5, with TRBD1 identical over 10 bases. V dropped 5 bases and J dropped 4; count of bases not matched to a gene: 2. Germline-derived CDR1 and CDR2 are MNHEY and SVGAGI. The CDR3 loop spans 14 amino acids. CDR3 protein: CASSRQGANQPQHF. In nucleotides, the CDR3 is TGTGCCAGCAGTCGACAGGGGGCGAATCAGCCCCAGCATTTT.

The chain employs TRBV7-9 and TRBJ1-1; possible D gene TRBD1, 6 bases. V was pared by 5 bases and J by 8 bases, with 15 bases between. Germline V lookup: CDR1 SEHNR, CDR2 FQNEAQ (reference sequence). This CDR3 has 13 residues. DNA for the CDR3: TGTGCCAGCAGCGTCCTAGGGGGGGCAGAAGCTTTCTTT. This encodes CASSVLGGAEAFF.

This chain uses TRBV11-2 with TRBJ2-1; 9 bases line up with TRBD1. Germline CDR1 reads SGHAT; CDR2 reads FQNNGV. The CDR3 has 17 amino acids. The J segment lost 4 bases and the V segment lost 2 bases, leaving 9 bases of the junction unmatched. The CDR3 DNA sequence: TGTGCCAGCAGCTTATGGCCCGGGACAGGGCTATACAATGAGCAGTTCTTC. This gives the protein CASSLWPGTGLYNEQFF.

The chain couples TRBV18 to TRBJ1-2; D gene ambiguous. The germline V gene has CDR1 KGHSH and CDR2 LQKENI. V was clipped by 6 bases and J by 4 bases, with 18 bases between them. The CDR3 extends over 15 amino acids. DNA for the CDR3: TGTGCCAGCTCCCCCGGGTCGACGGAACTCTATGGCTACACCTTC. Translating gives CASSPGSTELYGYTF. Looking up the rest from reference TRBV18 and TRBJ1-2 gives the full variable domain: NAGVMQNPRHLVRRRGQEARLRCSPMKGHSHVYWYRQLPEEGLKFMVYLQKENIIDESGMPKERFSAEFPKEGPSILRIQQVVRGDSAAYFCASSPGSTELYGYTFGSGTRLTVV.

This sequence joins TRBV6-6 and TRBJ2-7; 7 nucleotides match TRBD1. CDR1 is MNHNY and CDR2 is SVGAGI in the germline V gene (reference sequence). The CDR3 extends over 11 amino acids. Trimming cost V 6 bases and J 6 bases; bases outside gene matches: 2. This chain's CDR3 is CASRTGREQYF. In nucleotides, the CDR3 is TGTGCCAGCAGGACAGGGCGCGAGCAGTACTTC.

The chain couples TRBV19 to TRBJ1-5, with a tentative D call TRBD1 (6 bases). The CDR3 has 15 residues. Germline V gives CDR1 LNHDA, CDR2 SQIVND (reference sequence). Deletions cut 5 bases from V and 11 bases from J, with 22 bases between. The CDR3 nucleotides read TGTGCCAGTAGTGACGGGGGACTCGGGGGGCGGTCCCAGCATTTT. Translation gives CASSDGGLGGRSQHF.

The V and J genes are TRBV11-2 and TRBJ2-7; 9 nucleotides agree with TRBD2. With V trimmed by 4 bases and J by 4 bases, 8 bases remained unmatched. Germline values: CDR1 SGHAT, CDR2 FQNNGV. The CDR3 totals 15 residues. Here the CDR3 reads CASSSRGGALYEQYF. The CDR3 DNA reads TGTGCCAGCAGCTCACGCGGGGGGGCCTTATACGAGCAGTACTTC.

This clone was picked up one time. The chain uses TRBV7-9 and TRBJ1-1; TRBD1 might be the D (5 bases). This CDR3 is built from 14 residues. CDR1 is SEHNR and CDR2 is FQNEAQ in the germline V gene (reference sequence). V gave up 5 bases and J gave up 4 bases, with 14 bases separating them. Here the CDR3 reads CASSGRVSVTEAFF. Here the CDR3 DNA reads TGTGCCAGCAGCGGCAGGGTTTCGGTCACTGAAGCTTTCTTT.

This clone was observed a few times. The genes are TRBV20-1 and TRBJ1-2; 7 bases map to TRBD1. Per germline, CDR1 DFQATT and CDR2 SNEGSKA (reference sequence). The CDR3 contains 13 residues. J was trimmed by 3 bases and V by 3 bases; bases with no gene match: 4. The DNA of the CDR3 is TGCAGTGCTAGTCACAGGGGTGACTATGGCTACACCTTC. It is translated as CSASHRGDYGYTF.

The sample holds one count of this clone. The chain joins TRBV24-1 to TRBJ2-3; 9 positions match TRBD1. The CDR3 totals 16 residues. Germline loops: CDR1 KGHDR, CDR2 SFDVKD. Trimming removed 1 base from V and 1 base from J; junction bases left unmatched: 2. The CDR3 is CATSDLRTGGTDTQYF. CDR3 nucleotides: TGTGCCACCAGTGATTTACGGACAGGGGGCACAGATACGCAGTATTTT.

The CDR3 here is CASSLKQGIYNEQFF. Here the CDR3 DNA reads TGTGCCAGCAGCTTGAAACAGGGGATATACAATGAGCAGTTCTTC. The gene calls are TRBV5-4 and TRBJ2-1, with 7 bases lining up with TRBD1. J gave up 4 bases and V 1 base, and 5 bases lay outside the gene matches. The CDR3 runs 15 residues. Germline V CDR1 and CDR2: SGHNT, YYREEE (reference sequence).

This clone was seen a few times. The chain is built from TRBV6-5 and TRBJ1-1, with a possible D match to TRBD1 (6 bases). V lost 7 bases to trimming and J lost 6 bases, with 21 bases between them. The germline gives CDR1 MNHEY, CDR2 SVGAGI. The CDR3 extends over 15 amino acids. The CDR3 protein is CASTATSDSPSEAFF. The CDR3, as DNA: TGTGCCAGCACCGCCACTTCGGACAGTCCTTCTGAAGCTTTCTTT.

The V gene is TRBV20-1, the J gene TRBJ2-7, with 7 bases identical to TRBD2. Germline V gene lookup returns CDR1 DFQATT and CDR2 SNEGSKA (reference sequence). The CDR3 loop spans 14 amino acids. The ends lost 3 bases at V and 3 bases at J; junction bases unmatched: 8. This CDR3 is CSASRGVRIYEQYF. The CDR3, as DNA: TGCAGTGCTAGTCGGGGGGTCCGAATCTACGAGCAGTACTTC.

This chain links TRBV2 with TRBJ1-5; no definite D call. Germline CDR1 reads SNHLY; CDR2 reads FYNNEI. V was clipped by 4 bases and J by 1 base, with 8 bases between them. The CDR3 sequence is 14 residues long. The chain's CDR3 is CASSASRSNQPQHF. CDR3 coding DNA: TGTGCCAGCAGTGCTTCCCGGAGCAATCAGCCCCAGCATTTT.

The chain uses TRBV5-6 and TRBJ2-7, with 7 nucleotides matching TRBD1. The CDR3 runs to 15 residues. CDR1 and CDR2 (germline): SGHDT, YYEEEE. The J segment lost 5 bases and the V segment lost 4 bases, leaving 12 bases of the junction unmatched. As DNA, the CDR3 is TGTGCCAGCAGCAGATACGACAGGGATGTCGACGAGCAGTACTTC. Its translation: CASSRYDRDVDEQYF.

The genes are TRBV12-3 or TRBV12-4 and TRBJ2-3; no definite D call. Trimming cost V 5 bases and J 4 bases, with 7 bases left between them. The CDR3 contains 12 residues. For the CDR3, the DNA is TGTGCCAGCAGTCCCGTTGCAGATACGCAGTATTTT. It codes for CASSPVADTQYF.

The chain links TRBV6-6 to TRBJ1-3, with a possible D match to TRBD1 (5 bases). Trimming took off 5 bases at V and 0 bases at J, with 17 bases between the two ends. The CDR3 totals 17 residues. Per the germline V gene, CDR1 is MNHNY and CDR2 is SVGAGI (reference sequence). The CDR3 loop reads CASSPGGRPSSGNTIYF. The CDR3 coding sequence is TGTGCCAGCAGTCCCGGGGGACGGCCGAGCTCTGGAAACACCATATATTTT.

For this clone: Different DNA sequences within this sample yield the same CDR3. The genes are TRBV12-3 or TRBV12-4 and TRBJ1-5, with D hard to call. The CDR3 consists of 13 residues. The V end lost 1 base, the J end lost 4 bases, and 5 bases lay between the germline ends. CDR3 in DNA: TGTGCCAGCAGTTTAGACCGGAATCAGCCCCAGCATTTT. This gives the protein CASSLDRNQPQHF.

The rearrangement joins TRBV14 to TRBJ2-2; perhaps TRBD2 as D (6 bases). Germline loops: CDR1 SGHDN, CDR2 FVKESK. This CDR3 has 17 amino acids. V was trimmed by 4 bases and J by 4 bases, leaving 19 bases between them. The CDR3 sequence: CASSLDFRPGGTGELFF. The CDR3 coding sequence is TGTGCCAGCAGCCTTGATTTTCGGCCCGGGGGCACCGGGGAGCTGTTTTTT.

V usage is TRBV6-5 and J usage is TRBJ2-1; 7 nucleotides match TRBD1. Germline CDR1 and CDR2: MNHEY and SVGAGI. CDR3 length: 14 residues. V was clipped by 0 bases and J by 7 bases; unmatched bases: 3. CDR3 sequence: CASSYSNRGNEQFF. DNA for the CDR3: TGTGCCAGCAGTTACTCGAACAGGGGTAATGAGCAGTTCTTC.

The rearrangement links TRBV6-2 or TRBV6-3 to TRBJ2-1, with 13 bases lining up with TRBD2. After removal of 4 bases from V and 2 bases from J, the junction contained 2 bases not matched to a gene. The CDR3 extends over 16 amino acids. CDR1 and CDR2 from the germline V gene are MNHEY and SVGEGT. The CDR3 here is CASSLLAGGPYNEQFF. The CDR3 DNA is TGTGCCAGCAGTTTACTAGCGGGGGGGCCCTACAATGAGCAGTTCTTC.